Listed here are 27 T cell receptor beta chains from one sample, sequenced in a study of OX40 agonist ivuxolimab in advanced cancers. This table comes from immunoSEQ multiplex PCR, and its TCRdb copy is limited to in-frame clones, with some not included. This sample has about 84,000 clones, with around 84% found just once. This sample comprised CD4+ or CD8+ T cells sorted from blood, obtained in a trial of the OX40 agonist ivuxolimab. The source of these receptors is an adult with an advanced solid tumor such as melanoma, head and neck, liver or kidney cancer.

The CDR3 DNA is TGTGCCAGCTCACCAAGTGGTCCTTATGGCTACACCTTC. It yields the protein CASSPSGPYGYTF. This chain joins TRBV18 and TRBJ1-2; D remains unclear. Trimming took 2 bases from V and 5 from J, leaving 9 bases between them. Germline-derived CDR1 and CDR2 are KGHSH and LQKENI. The CDR3 loop spans 13 amino acids.

The chain uses TRBV19 and TRBJ2-3; D is possibly TRBD1 (6 bases). The CDR3 length is 15 residues. Germline values: CDR1 LNHDA, CDR2 SQIVND (reference sequence). V lost 7 bases to trimming and J lost 1 base, with 15 bases between them. The CDR3 here is CASTSSQGRTDTQYF. CDR3 in DNA: TGTGCCAGTACCTCCTCACAGGGCCGCACAGATACGCAGTATTTT.

The genes are TRBV5-1 and TRBJ2-1; D is perhaps TRBD1 or TRBD2 (5 bases each). V gave up 0 bases and J gave up 2 bases, with 9 bases separating them. This CDR3 has 15 residues. Germline CDR1 reads SGHRS; CDR2 reads YFSETQ. The CDR3 is CASSLDRGAYNEQFF. The CDR3 DNA reads TGCGCCAGCAGCTTGGATAGGGGAGCCTACAATGAGCAGTTCTTC.

The table lists this clone with a few counts. The chain uses TRBV4-2 and TRBJ1-2, with a possible D match to TRBD1 (6 bases). Germline CDR1 is LGHNA and CDR2 is YNFKEQ. V was cut by 8 bases and J by 0 bases, with 16 bases left in between. The CDR3 totals 15 residues. CDR3 residues: CASGTSGTTNYGYTF. For the CDR3, the DNA is TGTGCCAGCGGAACCTCCGGGACAACTAACTATGGCTACACCTTC.

The chain uses TRBV11-1 and TRBJ1-1; 9 bases agree with TRBD1. There are 16 residues in the CDR3. With 5 bases clipped from V and 1 base from J, the junction kept 8 bases outside the gene matches. The germline CDR1 and CDR2 sequences are SGHAT and FQDESV (reference sequence). As DNA, the CDR3 is TGTGCCAGCAGCGGGGGACAGGGAAGAGGGAACACTGAAGCTTTCTTT. Translated, it gives CASSGGQGRGNTEAFF. Full variable domain (rest looked up from reference TRBV11-1 and TRBJ1-1): EAEVAQSPRYKITEKSQAVAFWCDPISGHATLYWYRQILGQGPELLVQFQDESVVDDSQLPKDRFSAERLKGVDSTLKIQPAELGDSAMYLCASSGGQGRGNTEAFFGQGTRLTVV.

This sequence joins TRBV2 and TRBJ2-1, with 7 positions matching TRBD2. The junction had 4 bases not matched to a gene; V was cut back by 5 bases and J by 3 bases. The CDR3 is 14 amino acids. The V gene's germline CDR1 is SNHLY and CDR2 FYNNEI. CDR3 nucleotides: TGTGCCAGCAGTTACAGCGGGGACTACAATGAGCAGTTCTTC. Amino acids: CASSYSGDYNEQFF. Supplemented by reference TRBV2 and TRBJ2-1, the full variable domain reads EPEVTQTPSHQVTQMGQEVILRCVPISNHLYFYWYRQILGQKVEFLVSFYNNEISEKSEIFDDQFSVERPDGSNFTLKIRSTKLEDSAMYFCASSYSGDYNEQFFGPGTRLTVL.

This chain connects TRBV11-2 to TRBJ2-5; 10 bases are a match to TRBD2. CDR3 length: 17 amino acids. V was clipped by 1 base and J by 5 bases; unmatched bases: 10. CDR1 is SGHAT and CDR2 is FQNNGV in the germline V gene. The CDR3 is CASSLGIKRGGRETQYF. The CDR3 nucleotides read TGTGCCAGCAGCTTAGGCATCAAGCGGGGGGGGAGGGAGACCCAGTACTTC.

This sequence joins TRBV19 and TRBJ2-3; 12 nucleotides agree with TRBD1. With V trimmed by 5 bases and J by 5 bases, 11 bases remained unmatched. This CDR3 is 17 amino acids long. The V gene's germline CDR1 is LNHDA and CDR2 SQIVND (reference sequence). The CDR3 protein is CASSLGQGAEGIDTQYF. As DNA, the CDR3 is TGTGCCAGTAGTTTGGGACAGGGGGCCGAGGGAATAGATACGCAGTATTTT. The full variable domain, rest sourced from reference TRBV19 and TRBJ2-3, is DGGITQSPKYLFRKEGQNVTLSCEQNLNHDAMYWYRQDPGQGLRLIYYSQIVNDFQKGDIAEGYSVSREKKESFPLTVTSAQKNPTAFYLCASSLGQGAEGIDTQYFGPGTRLTVL.

This clone is a singleton in its sample. The rearrangement joins TRBV7-2 to TRBJ2-1; perhaps TRBD1 as D (6 bases). The V and J ends lost 5 bases and 5 bases respectively, with 13 bases between them. Looked up from germline, CDR1 is SGHTA and CDR2 is FQGNSA. The CDR3 contains 14 residues. The CDR3 loop is CASSPWDKNNEQFF. The DNA of the CDR3 is TGTGCCAGCAGCCCTTGGGACAAAAACAATGAGCAGTTCTTC.

The V and J genes are TRBV6-1 and TRBJ1-1; D perhaps matches TRBD1 (5 bases). The V gene's germline CDR1 is MNHNS and CDR2 SASEGT. The ends were cut back, 5 bases at V and 0 bases at J, with 7 bases in the middle. CDR3 length equals 13 residues. CDR3 sequence: CASSSQVNTEAFF. The CDR3 nucleotides are TGTGCCAGCAGTTCACAGGTGAACACTGAAGCTTTCTTT.

This chain connects TRBV11-2 to TRBJ1-1; 9 bases are a match to TRBD1. V shed 3 bases, J shed 1 base, and the junction held 6 bases outside the gene matches. The CDR3 is made up of 16 amino acids. Germline V CDR1 and CDR2: SGHAT, FQNNGV. The CDR3 is CASSFPGQGSNTEAFF. CDR3 bases: TGTGCCAGCAGCTTCCCGGGACAGGGTTCGAACACTGAAGCTTTCTTT.

This rearrangement joins TRBV27 to TRBJ1-4; no firm D call. Trimming cost V 2 bases and J 8 bases, with 12 bases left between them. The CDR3 loop spans 14 amino acids. The germline CDR1 and CDR2 sequences are MNHEY and SMNVEV (reference sequence). The CDR3 nucleotides are TGTGCCAGCAGTTTACGCGGGTCGGGGGAAAAACTGTTTTTT. It encodes CASSLRGSGEKLFF.

The chain carries TRBV7-2 and TRBJ2-5, with TRBD2 matching 11 bases. V dropped 3 bases and J dropped 0; count of bases not matched to a gene: 0. This CDR3 has 15 residues. Germline V gene data show CDR1 as SGHTA and CDR2 as FQGNSA. CDR3 loop: CASSLTSGNQETQYF. CDR3 sequence (DNA): TGTGCCAGCAGCTTGACTAGCGGGAACCAAGAGACCCAGTACTTC.

This chain joins TRBV10-3 and TRBJ2-1; possibly TRBD1 or TRBD2 for D (5 bases each). Germline CDR1 ENHRY, CDR2 SYGVKD. This CDR3 has 14 amino acids. The V end was cut by 8 bases, the J end by 6 bases, with 17 bases between. CDR3 residues: CAIGQGPVSNEQFF. Here the CDR3 DNA reads TGTGCCATCGGGCAGGGACCAGTTAGCAATGAGCAGTTCTTC.

The rearrangement links TRBV5-7 to TRBJ1-1; D perhaps matches TRBD1 (6 bases). TRBV5-7 is known as an ORF, though its function is uncertain. CDR3 length equals 15 residues. V lost 5 bases to trimming and J lost 1 base, with 15 bases between them. CDR3 residues: CASRKYREANTEAFF. DNA of the CDR3: TGTGCCAGCAGAAAATACAGGGAGGCGAACACTGAAGCTTTCTTT.

Note on this clone: The junction departs from germline at one end; a sequencing error may be responsible. This chain uses TRBV18 with TRBJ1-2, with 7 bases aligning to TRBD1. Germline assignment: CDR1 KGHSH and CDR2 LQKENI. The length of the CDR3 is 12 residues. The CDR3 here is CASSRDRAISIF. CDR3 nucleotide sequence: TGTGCCAGCTCTCGAGACAGGGCCATAAGTATCTTC.

The V and J genes are TRBV4-3 and TRBJ1-3; 7 nucleotides match TRBD1. CDR1 is LGHNA, CDR2 YSLEER, per germline. This CDR3 is built from 14 residues. The junction had 2 bases not matched to a gene; V was cut back by 3 bases and J by 3 bases. For the CDR3, the DNA is TGCGCCAGCAGCCACCGGACAGGTGGAAACACCATATATTTT. Protein: CASSHRTGGNTIYF.

The chain combines TRBV7-2 with TRBJ2-2; D not resolved. The CDR3 totals 14 residues. Looked up from germline, CDR1 is SGHTA and CDR2 is FQGNSA. The V and J ends lost 5 bases and 5 bases respectively, with 12 bases between them. CDR3 sequence reads: CASSPIQETGELFF. The CDR3 DNA sequence: TGTGCCAGCAGCCCCATTCAGGAAACCGGGGAGCTGTTTTTT.

This sequence joins TRBV6-1 and TRBJ1-2, with D unclear. The CDR3 has 13 residues. The germline gives CDR1 MNHNS, CDR2 SASEGT. V was clipped by 0 bases and J by 6 bases, with 8 bases between them. The DNA of the CDR3 is TGTGCCAGCAGTGAAGCCCAAGGAAATGGCTACACCTTC. Protein: CASSEAQGNGYTF.

This rearrangement joins TRBV9 to TRBJ1-1, with TRBD1 identical over 10 bases. V lost 0 bases to trimming and J lost 10 bases; unmatched junction nucleotides: 3. Germline lookup yields CDR1 SGDLS and CDR2 YYNGEE. The CDR3 has 13 residues. The chain's CDR3 is CASSVGQGAGAFF. The CDR3 DNA is TGTGCCAGCAGCGTAGGACAGGGGGCAGGAGCTTTCTTT.

The chain combines TRBV27 with TRBJ1-5; the match to TRBD1 covers 8 bases. CDR3 length equals 14 residues. Trimming cost V 4 bases and J 3 bases; bases outside gene matches: 2. Germline-derived CDR1 and CDR2 are MNHEY and SMNVEV (reference sequence). The CDR3 spells CASSSGQDNQPQHF. CDR3 DNA sequence: TGTGCCAGCAGTTCGGGACAGGACAATCAGCCCCAGCATTTT.

The chain carries TRBV7-2 and TRBJ2-4; possibly TRBD2 for D (6 bases). The CDR3 has 16 amino acids. The germline V gene has CDR1 SGHTA and CDR2 FQGNSA. V was pared by 6 bases and J by 3 bases, with 18 bases between. CDR3 sequence: CASSRPPGVDKNIQYF. The DNA of the CDR3 is TGTGCCAGCAGTCGCCCCCCGGGGGTTGACAAAAACATTCAGTACTTC.

This chain joins TRBV20-1 and TRBJ2-5; the D gene is possibly TRBD2 (5 bases). V dropped 7 bases and J dropped 1 base, with 7 bases sitting between them. Germline V gene lookup returns CDR1 DFQATT and CDR2 SNEGSKA (reference sequence). This CDR3 contains 11 residues. CDR3 amino acids: CSGEFQETQYF. The CDR3 DNA reads as TGCAGTGGGGAGTTCCAAGAGACCCAGTACTTC.

CDR3 protein: CASDRASGQGTNQPQHF. The CDR3 region has the DNA TGTGCCAGCGACCGAGCATCGGGACAGGGTACCAATCAGCCCCAGCATTTT. The chain links TRBV19 to TRBJ1-5; 9 bases match TRBD1. V was pared by 9 bases and J by 3 bases, with 15 bases of the junction left unmatched. CDR3 length equals 17 residues. Germline assignment: CDR1 LNHDA and CDR2 SQIVND (reference sequence). Supplemented by reference TRBV19 and TRBJ1-5, the full variable domain reads DGGITQSPKYLFRKEGQNVTLSCEQNLNHDAMYWYRQDPGQGLRLIYYSQIVNDFQKGDIAEGYSVSREKKESFPLTVTSAQKNPTAFYLCASDRASGQGTNQPQHFGDGTRLSIL.

This clone has just one count. The chain has TRBV18 and TRBJ1-2; D remains ambiguous. V was shortened by 1 base and J by 0 bases, with 9 bases between the two germline ends. The V gene's germline CDR1 is KGHSH and CDR2 LQKENI. CDR3 size: 15 residues. CDR3 bases: TGTGCCAGCTCACCACTGAGAGAAGCTAACTATGGCTACACCTTC. Amino acid sequence: CASSPLREANYGYTF. Together with reference TRBV18 and TRBJ1-2, the CDR3 gives the full variable domain: NAGVMQNPRHLVRRRGQEARLRCSPMKGHSHVYWYRQLPEEGLKFMVYLQKENIIDESGMPKERFSAEFPKEGPSILRIQQVVRGDSAAYFCASSPLREANYGYTFGSGTRLTVV.

The chain employs TRBV5-1 and TRBJ2-5, with D tentatively TRBD2 (7 bases). The CDR3 runs to 15 residues. Trimming cost V 4 bases and J 1 base, with 14 bases left between them. CDR1 is SGHRS, CDR2 YFSETQ, per germline. The CDR3 reads CASSGGAGLQETQYF. CDR3 bases: TGCGCCAGCAGCGGGGGGGCGGGACTCCAAGAGACCCAGTACTTC.

This chain uses TRBV5-6 with TRBJ1-2; D is unresolved. V lost 1 base to trimming and J lost 2 bases, with 3 bases between them. This CDR3 spans 12 amino acids. Germline V lookup: CDR1 SGHDT, CDR2 YYEEEE. The CDR3 is CASSLRNYGYTF. The DNA of the CDR3 is TGTGCCAGCAGCTTGAGGAACTATGGCTACACCTTC. Full variable domain (rest looked up from reference TRBV5-6 and TRBJ1-2): DAGVTQSPTHLIKTRGQQVTLRCSPKSGHDTVSWYQQALGQGPQFIFQYYEEEERQRGNFPDRFSGHQFPNYSSELNVNALLLGDSALYLCASSLRNYGYTFGSGTRLTVV.